This is a list of T cell receptor beta chains from one sample in a study of OX40 agonist ivuxolimab in advanced cancers. The assay was immunoSEQ multiplex PCR, and TCRdb's table has in-frame clones only and misses some. The sample carries just over 60,000 clones, roughly 90% recorded once. Here the sequenced sample was CD4+ or CD8+ T cells sorted from blood, taken in a trial of the OX40 agonist ivuxolimab. All receptors derive from an adult with an advanced solid tumor such as melanoma, head and neck, liver or kidney cancer. Each CDR3 is given with its conserved first and last residue. A D gene is named only where the DNA matches it firmly. The size of a clone is reported for some rows only, either as once, few or many, or as a class for expanded clones.

d_call,j_call,v_call,clone_size,cdr3_aa,cdr3_nt
TRBD1,TRBJ1-3,TRBV9,NA,CASSVGGQEGNTIYF,TGTGCCAGCAGCGTAGGGGGACAGGAAGGAAACACCATATATTTT
TRBD2,TRBJ2-2,TRBV6-5,NA,CASSYRGLANTGELFF,TGTGCCAGCAGTTACAGGGGACTAGCGAACACCGGGGAGCTGTTTTTT
TRBD2,TRBJ2-2,TRBV11-2,NA,CASSLRLAVNTGELFF,TGTGCCAGCAGCTTAAGACTAGCGGTGAACACCGGGGAGCTGTTTTTT
NA,TRBJ2-1,TRBV9,NA,CASTISYNEQFF,TGTGCCAGCACAATTTCCTACAATGAGCAGTTCTTC
NA,TRBJ1-2,TRBV6-1,NA,CASSEGWGQTYGYTF,TGTGCCAGCAGTGAAGGGTGGGGGCAGACCTATGGCTACACCTTC
NA,TRBJ1-1,TRBV6-5,NA,CASSIQGGTEAFF,TGTGCCAGCAGTATTCAGGGAGGCACTGAAGCTTTCTTT
NA,TRBJ2-6,TRBV7-3,once,CASKVHGGANVLTF,TGTGCCAGCAAGGTGCATGGAGGGGCCAACGTCCTGACTTTC
NA,TRBJ2-4,TRBV5-4,NA,CASSQEGGLAKNIQYF,TGTGCCAGCAGCCAGGAGGGGGGCCTAGCCAAAAACATTCAGTACTTC
TRBD1,TRBJ2-3,TRBV9,NA,CASSVRQGESDTQYF,TGTGCCAGCAGCGTAAGACAGGGTGAATCAGATACGCAGTATTTT
NA,TRBJ1-1,TRBV29-1,NA,CSVKNLGHSRDTEAFF,TGCAGCGTAAAAAATTTGGGACACTCACGGGACACTGAAGCTTTCTTT
NA,TRBJ2-3,TRBV6-1,NA,CASRPLNADTQYF,TGTGCCAGCAGGCCTCTGAATGCAGATACGCAGTATTTT
NA,TRBJ2-5,TRBV10-1,NA,CASSESGSQETQYF,TGCGCCAGCAGTGAGTCGGGCAGCCAAGAGACCCAGTACTTC
TRBD1,TRBJ1-2,TRBV19,once,CASESTGGYGYTF,TGTGCCAGCGAATCCACAGGGGGCTATGGCTACACCTTC
NA,TRBJ1-6,TRBV4-1,NA,CASSGQSINSPLHF,TGCGCCAGCAGCGGACAGAGTATTAATTCACCCCTCCACTTT
NA,TRBJ2-1,TRBV30,once,CAWSVSDPIIDKQFF,TGTGCCTGGAGTGTAAGCGACCCAATTATCGATAAGCAGTTCTTC
NA,TRBJ2-3,TRBV9,NA,CASSVGMRGGGDTQYF,TGTGCCAGCAGCGTAGGTATGCGGGGCGGAGGCGATACGCAGTATTTT
TRBD2,TRBJ2-1,TRBV18,NA,CASSPGTRRYNEQFF,TGTGCCAGCTCACCCGGGACTAGGCGTTACAATGAGCAGTTCTTC
NA,TRBJ2-2,TRBV5-1,NA,CASSLGQTGELFF,TGCGCCAGCAGCTTGGGACAAACCGGGGAGCTGTTTTTT
NA,TRBJ2-3,TRBV7-3,NA,CASRVDSNTDTQYF,TGTGCCAGCAGGGTGGACAGCAACACAGATACGCAGTATTTT
NA,TRBJ1-2,TRBV9,NA,CASSVARGSHYGYTF,TGTGCCAGCAGCGTAGCCAGGGGCAGTCACTATGGCTACACCTTC
NA,TRBJ2-5,TRBV7-3,NA,CASSAEETQYF,TGTGCCAGCAGCGCGGAAGAGACCCAGTACTTC
NA,TRBJ1-1,TRBV6-1,NA,CASSALPGGTEAFF,TGTGCCAGCAGTGCATTGCCGGGGGGCACTGAAGCTTTCTTT
TRBD1,TRBJ1-1,TRBV2,NA,CASSGHRGREAFF,TGTGCCAGCAGTGGGCACAGGGGGCGGGAAGCTTTCTTT
NA,TRBJ1-6,TRBV5-1,NA,CASSLSGGGRSPLHF,TGCGCCAGCAGCTTGTCGGGGGGTGGTCGATCACCCCTCCACTTT
NA,TRBJ2-3,TRBV30,NA,CAWSAGTFSADTQYF,TGTGCCTGGAGTGCGGGGACTTTTAGCGCAGATACGCAGTATTTT
TRBD1,TRBJ2-3,TRBV29-1,NA,CSGGQGGDTQYF,TGCAGTGGGGGACAGGGGGGAGATACGCAGTATTTT
NA,TRBJ2-3,TRBV9,NA,CASSVGRVMADTQYF,TGTGCCAGCAGCGTTGGCAGGGTAATGGCGGATACGCAGTATTTT